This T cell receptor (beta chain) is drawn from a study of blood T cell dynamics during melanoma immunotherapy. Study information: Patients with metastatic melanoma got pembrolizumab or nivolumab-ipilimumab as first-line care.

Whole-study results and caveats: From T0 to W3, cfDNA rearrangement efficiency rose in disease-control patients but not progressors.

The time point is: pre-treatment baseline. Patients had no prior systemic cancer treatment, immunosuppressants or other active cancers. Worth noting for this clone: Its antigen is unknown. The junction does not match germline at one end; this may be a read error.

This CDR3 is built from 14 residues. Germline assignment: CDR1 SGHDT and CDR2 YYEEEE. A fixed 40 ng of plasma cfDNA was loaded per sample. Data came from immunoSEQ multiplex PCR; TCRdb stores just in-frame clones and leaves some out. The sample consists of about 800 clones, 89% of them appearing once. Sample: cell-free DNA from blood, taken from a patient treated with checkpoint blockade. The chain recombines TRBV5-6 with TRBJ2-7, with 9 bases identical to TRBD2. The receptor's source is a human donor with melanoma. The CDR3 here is CASSGLASSYEKYF. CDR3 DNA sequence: TGTGCCAGCAGCGGACTAGCGAGCTCCTACGAGAAGTACTTC.